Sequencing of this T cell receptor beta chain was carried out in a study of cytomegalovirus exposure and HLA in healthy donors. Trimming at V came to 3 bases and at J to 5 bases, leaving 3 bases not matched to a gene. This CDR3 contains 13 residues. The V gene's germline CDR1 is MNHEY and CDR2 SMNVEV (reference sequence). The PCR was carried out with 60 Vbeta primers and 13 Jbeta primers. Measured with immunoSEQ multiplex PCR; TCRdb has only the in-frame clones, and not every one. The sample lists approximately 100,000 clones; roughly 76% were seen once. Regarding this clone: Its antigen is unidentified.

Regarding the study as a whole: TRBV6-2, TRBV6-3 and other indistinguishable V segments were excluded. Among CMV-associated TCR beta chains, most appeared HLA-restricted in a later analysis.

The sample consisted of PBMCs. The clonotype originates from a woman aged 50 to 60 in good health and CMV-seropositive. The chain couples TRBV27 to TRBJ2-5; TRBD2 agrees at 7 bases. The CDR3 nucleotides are TGTGCCAGCAGTTTTAGCGGGCGGGAGACCCAGTACTTC. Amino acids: CASSFSGRETQYF.